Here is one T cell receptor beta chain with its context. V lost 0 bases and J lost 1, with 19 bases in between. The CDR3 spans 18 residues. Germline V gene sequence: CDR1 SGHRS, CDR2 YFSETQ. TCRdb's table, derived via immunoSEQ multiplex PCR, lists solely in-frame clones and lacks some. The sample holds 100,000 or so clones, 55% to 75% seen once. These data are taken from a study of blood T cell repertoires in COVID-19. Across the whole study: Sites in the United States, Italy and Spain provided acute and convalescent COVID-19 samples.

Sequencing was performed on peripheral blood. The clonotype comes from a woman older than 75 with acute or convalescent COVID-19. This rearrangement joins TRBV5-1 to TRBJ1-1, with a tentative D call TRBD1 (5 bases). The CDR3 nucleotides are TGCGCCAGCAGCTTGGTCGTGAGCACACAGGCCGGGAACACTGAAGCTTTCTTT. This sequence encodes CASSLVVSTQAGNTEAFF.